The T cell receptor (beta chain) under discussion was sequenced for a study of beta chain features in type 1 diabetes. cDNA synthesis used the whole RNA isolate, giving expressed TCRB sequences. The method was immunoSEQ multiplex PCR; TCRdb's version includes in-frame clones alone and lacks a portion of them. The table shows 35,000 to 50,000 clones, with roughly 50% occurring only once. Germline CDR1 reads SNHLY; CDR2 reads FYNNEI. The length of the CDR3 is 13 residues. Sequenced sample: stem cell memory CD4+ T cells from blood. This clonotype was obtained from a woman aged 25 to 39 in good health. The chain has TRBV2 and TRBJ2-5, with TRBD2 matching 8 bases. The better agreement between TRBJ2-7 and the DNA end casts doubt on the J call. The CDR3 region is CARAGTRPYEQYF. In nucleotides, the CDR3 is TGTGCCAGAGCGGGGACTAGACCCTACGAGCAGTACTTC.